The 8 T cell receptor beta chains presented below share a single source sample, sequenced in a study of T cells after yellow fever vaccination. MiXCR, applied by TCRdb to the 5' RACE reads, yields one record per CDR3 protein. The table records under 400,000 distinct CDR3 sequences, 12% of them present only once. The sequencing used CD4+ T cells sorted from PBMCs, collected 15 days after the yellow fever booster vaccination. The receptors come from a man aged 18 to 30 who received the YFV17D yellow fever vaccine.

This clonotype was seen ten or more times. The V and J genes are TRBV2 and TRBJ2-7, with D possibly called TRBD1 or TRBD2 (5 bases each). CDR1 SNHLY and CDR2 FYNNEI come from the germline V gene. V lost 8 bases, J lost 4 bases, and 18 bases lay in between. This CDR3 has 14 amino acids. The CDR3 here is CASQQDGEVYEQYF. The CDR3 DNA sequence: TGTGCCAGCCAACAGGACGGGGAAGTATACGAGCAGTACTTC. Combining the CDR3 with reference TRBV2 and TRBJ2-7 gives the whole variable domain EPEVTQTPSHQVTQMGQEVILRCVPISNHLYFYWYRQILGQKVEFLVSFYNNEISEKSEIFDDQFSVERPDGSNFTLKIRSTKLEDSAMYFCASQQDGEVYEQYFGPGTRLTVT.

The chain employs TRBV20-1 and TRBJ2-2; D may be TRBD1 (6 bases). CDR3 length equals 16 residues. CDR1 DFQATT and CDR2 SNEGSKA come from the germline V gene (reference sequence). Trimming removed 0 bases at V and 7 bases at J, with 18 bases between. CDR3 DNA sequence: TGCAGTGCTAGAGATAGAAAGGCAGGGGTTAGCGGGGAGCTGTTTTTT. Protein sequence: CSARDRKAGVSGELFF.

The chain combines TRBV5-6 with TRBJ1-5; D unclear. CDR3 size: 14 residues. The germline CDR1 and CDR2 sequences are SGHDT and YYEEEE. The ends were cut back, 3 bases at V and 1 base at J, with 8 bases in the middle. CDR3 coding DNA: TGTGCCAGCAGCTCCAAGACAAGCAATCAGCCCCAGCATTTT. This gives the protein CASSSKTSNQPQHF.

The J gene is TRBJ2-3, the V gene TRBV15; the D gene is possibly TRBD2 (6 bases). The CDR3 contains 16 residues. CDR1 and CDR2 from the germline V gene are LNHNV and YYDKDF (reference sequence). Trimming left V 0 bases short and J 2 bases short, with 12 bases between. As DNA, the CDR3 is TGTGCCACCAGCAGAGAAGAGGGACTTCCCACAGATACGCAGTATTTT. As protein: CATSREEGLPTDTQYF.

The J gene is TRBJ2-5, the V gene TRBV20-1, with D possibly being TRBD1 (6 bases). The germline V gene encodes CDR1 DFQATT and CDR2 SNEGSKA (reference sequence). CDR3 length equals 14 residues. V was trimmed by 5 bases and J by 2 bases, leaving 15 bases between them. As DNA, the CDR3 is TGCAGTGCTCCGCCGAGGGGGAAACAAGAGACCCAGTACTTC. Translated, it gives CSAPPRGKQETQYF.

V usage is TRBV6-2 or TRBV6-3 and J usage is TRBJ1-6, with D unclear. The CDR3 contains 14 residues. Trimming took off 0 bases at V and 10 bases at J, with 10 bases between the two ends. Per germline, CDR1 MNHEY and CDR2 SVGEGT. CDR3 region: CASSYSGNPSPLHF. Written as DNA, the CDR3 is TGTGCCAGCAGTTACTCCGGGAATCCCTCACCCCTCCACTTT.

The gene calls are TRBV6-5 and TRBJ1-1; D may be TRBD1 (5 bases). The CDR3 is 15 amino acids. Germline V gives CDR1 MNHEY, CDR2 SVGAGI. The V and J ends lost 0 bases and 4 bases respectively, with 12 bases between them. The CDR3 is CASSYSGVGGTEAFF. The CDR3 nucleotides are TGTGCCAGCAGTTACTCGGGGGTGGGCGGCACTGAAGCTTTCTTT.

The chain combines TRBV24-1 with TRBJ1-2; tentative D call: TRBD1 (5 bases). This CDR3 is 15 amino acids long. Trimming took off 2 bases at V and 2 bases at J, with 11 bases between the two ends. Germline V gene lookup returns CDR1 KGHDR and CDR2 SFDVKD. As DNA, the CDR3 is TGTGCCACCAGTGATTCCGGGGCGGGAAACTATGGCTACACCTTC. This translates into CATSDSGAGNYGYTF.